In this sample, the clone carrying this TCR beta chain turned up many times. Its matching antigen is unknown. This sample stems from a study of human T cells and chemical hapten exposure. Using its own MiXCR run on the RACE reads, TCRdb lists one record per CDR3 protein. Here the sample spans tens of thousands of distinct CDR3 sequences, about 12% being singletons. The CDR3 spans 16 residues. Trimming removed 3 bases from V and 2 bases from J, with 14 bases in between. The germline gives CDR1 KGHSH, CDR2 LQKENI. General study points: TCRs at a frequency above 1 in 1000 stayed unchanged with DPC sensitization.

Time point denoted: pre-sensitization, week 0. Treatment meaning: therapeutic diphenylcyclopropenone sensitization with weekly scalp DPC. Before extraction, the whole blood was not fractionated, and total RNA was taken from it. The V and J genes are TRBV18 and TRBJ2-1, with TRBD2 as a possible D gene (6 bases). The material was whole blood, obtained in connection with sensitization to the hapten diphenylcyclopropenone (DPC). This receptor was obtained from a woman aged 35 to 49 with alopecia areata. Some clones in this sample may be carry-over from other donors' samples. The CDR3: CASSPPSEGTYNEQFF. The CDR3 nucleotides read TGTGCCAGCTCACCCCCCTCGGAGGGAACCTACAATGAGCAGTTCTTC.